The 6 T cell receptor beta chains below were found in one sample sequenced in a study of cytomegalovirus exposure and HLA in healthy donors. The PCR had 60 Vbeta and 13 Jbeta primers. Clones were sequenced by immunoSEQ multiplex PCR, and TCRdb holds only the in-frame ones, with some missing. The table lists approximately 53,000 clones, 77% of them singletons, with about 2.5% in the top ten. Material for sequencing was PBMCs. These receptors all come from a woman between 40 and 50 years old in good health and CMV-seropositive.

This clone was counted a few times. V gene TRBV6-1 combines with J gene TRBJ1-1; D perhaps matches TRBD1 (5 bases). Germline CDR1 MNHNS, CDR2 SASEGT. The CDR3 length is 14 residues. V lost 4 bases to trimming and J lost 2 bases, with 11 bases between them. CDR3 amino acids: CASSARRGNTEAFF. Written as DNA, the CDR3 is TGTGCCAGCAGTGCGCGGAGGGGAAACACTGAAGCTTTCTTT.

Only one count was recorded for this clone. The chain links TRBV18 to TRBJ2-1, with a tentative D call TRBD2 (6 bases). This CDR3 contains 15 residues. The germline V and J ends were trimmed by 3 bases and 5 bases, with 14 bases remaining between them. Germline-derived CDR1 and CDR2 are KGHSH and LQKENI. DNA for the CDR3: TGTGCCAGCTCACCGTCCGCGGGGAGGAACAATGAGCAGTTCTTC. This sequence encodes CASSPSAGRNNEQFF.

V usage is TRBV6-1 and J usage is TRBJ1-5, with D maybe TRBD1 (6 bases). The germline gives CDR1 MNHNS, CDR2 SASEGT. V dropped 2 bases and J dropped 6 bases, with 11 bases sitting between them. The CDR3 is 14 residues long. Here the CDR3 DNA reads TGTGCCAGCAGTGAACTGGCAGGGGCTCAGCCCCAGCATTTT. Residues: CASSELAGAQPQHF.

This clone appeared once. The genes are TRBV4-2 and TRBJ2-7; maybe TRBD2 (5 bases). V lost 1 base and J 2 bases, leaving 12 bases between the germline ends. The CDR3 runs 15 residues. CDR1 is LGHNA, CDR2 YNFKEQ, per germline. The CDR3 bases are TGTGCCAGCAGCCAAGGGGTGGGAGCCCCCTACGAGCAGTACTTC. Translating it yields CASSQGVGAPYEQYF.

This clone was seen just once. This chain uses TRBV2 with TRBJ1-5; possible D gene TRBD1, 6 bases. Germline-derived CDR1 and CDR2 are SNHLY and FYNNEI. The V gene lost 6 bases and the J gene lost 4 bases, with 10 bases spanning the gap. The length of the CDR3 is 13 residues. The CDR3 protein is CASRQGSNQPQHF. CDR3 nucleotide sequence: TGTGCCAGCAGGCAGGGGAGTAATCAGCCCCAGCATTTT.

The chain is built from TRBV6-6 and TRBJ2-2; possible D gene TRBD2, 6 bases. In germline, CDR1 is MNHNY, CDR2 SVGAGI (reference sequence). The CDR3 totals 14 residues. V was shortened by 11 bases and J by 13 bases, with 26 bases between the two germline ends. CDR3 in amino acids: CAASPGAPAEGLFF. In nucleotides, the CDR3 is TGTGCCGCGTCTCCCGGAGCTCCCGCGGAGGGGCTGTTTTTT.